The 25 T cell receptor beta chains in this list originate from one sample, sequenced in a study of blood T cell repertoires in COVID-19. Clones were read by immunoSEQ multiplex PCR, and TCRdb kept only the in-frame ones, dropping some. The sample records fewer than 50,000 clones, 84% being singletons. The sample was peripheral blood. Source of these receptors: a man between 60 and 75 years old with COVID-19, enrolled during active disease.

This chain joins TRBV9 and TRBJ2-1; 8 nucleotides match TRBD2. Looked up from germline, CDR1 is SGDLS and CDR2 is YYNGEE. The ends lost 7 bases at V and 6 bases at J; junction bases unmatched: 6. CDR3 length: 13 residues. The CDR3 loop reads CASGGTRGNEQFF. DNA for the CDR3: TGTGCCAGCGGAGGGACTAGAGGCAATGAGCAGTTCTTC.

This chain links TRBV10-3 with TRBJ2-2, with 7 bases lining up with TRBD2. J gave up 5 bases and V 5 bases, and 11 bases lay outside the gene matches. CDR3 length equals 16 residues. Germline assignment: CDR1 ENHRY and CDR2 SYGVKD. The CDR3 DNA sequence: TGTGCCATCAGTACCCTGGGGGGGAGCGGAACCGGGGAGCTGTTTTTT. Protein sequence: CAISTLGGSGTGELFF.

This CDR3 reads CAISYNRDINNEQFF. Here the CDR3 DNA reads TGTGCCATCAGTTACAACCGGGACATCAACAATGAGCAGTTCTTC. This rearrangement joins TRBV10-3 to TRBJ2-1, with D tentatively TRBD1 (6 bases). The V end was cut by 5 bases, the J end by 5 bases, with 16 bases between. The CDR3 has 15 residues. Germline V CDR1 and CDR2: ENHRY, SYGVKD.

The chain couples TRBV3-1 (or the pseudogene TRBV3-2) to TRBJ2-1; 7 bases align to TRBD1. CDR1 is LGHDT and CDR2 is YNNKEL in the germline V gene (reference sequence). The ends lost 3 bases at V and 13 bases at J; junction bases unmatched: 6. This CDR3 comprises 12 residues. The CDR3 nucleotides are TGTGCCAGCAGCCAGACAGGGCCGTTCCAGTTCTTC. Residues: CASSQTGPFQFF.

The chain joins TRBV7-9 to TRBJ2-7, with 11 bases that match TRBD2. The V gene's germline CDR1 is SEHNR and CDR2 FQNEAQ (reference sequence). After removal of 3 bases from V and 4 bases from J, the junction contained 8 bases not matched to a gene. This CDR3 has 16 amino acids. The CDR3: CASSFASTSGKYEQYF. The CDR3 nucleotides are TGTGCCAGCAGCTTCGCGTCGACTAGCGGGAAATACGAGCAGTACTTC.

DNA of the CDR3: TGTGCCAGCAGTTCCCTCTCTGGAAACACCATATATTTT. It translates to CASSSLSGNTIYF. The chain couples TRBV27 to TRBJ1-3; no firm D call. Germline V gene sequence: CDR1 MNHEY, CDR2 SMNVEV (reference sequence). This CDR3 is 13 amino acids long. The V and J ends lost 4 bases and 0 bases respectively, with 4 bases between them.

This chain joins TRBV5-4 and TRBJ1-1, with 8 bases lining up with TRBD1. The CDR3 is 14 residues long. Germline lookup yields CDR1 SGHNT and CDR2 YYREEE (reference sequence). With V trimmed by 4 bases and J by 2 bases, 4 bases remained unmatched. CDR3 region: CASSSDRGNTEAFF. DNA of the CDR3: TGTGCCAGCAGCAGTGACAGGGGAAACACTGAAGCTTTCTTT.

The V call is TRBV12-5, the J call TRBJ2-1; D is uncertain. CDR1 LGHNT and CDR2 FRNRAP come from the germline V gene. The germline V and J ends were trimmed by 1 base and 3 bases, with 13 bases remaining between them. The CDR3 has 16 amino acids. The CDR3 region has the DNA TGTGCTAGTGGTTTGGGAAGACTTACCCACTACAATGAGCAGTTCTTC. This codes for CASGLGRLTHYNEQFF.

The chain couples TRBV29-1 to TRBJ1-5, with a tentative D call TRBD1 (6 bases). This CDR3 has 14 amino acids. The germline gives CDR1 SQVTM, CDR2 ANQGSEA. V lost 6 bases and J lost 6, with 18 bases in between. The CDR3 protein is CSVATGSGGQPQHF. CDR3 bases: TGCAGCGTCGCAACAGGGAGTGGGGGTCAGCCCCAGCATTTT.

In its sample, this clone was seen once. This chain uses TRBV5-1 with TRBJ1-3; D gene unclear. V was clipped by 0 bases and J by 4 bases, with 5 bases between them. Per germline, CDR1 SGHRS and CDR2 YFSETQ. CDR3 size: 13 residues. For the CDR3, the DNA is TGCGCCAGCAGCTTGGTCGGGGGAAACACCATATATTTT. It codes for CASSLVGGNTIYF.

The chain employs TRBV10-3 and TRBJ1-5; D unresolved. Germline CDR1 reads ENHRY; CDR2 reads SYGVKD. V lost 3 bases, J lost 0 bases, and 9 bases lay in between. The length of the CDR3 is 15 residues. CDR3 in DNA: TGTGCCATCAGTGAAACAGCCGTTAGCAATCAGCCCCAGCATTTT. This gives the protein CAISETAVSNQPQHF.

The chain carries TRBV7-6 and TRBJ2-5, with D possibly TRBD2 on 5 matching bases. Trimming left V 4 bases short and J 3 bases short, with 12 bases between. This CDR3 contains 14 residues. Looked up from germline, CDR1 is SGHVS and CDR2 is FNYEAQ. Written as DNA, the CDR3 is TGTGCCAGCAGCTACGGGCAGACTAAAGAGACCCAGTACTTC. It yields the protein CASSYGQTKETQYF. The full variable domain, in which reference TRBV7-6 and TRBJ2-5 provide the parts outside the CDR3, is GAGVSQSPRYKVTKRGQDVALRCDPISGHVSLYWYRQALGQGPEFLTYFNYEAQQDKSGLPNDRFSAERPEGSISTLTIQRTEQRDSAMYRCASSYGQTKETQYFGPGTRLLVL.

The chain has TRBV11-2 and TRBJ1-1; 8 bases fit TRBD1. Germline CDR1 is SGHAT and CDR2 is FQNNGV. The V segment lost 0 bases and the J segment 5 bases; nucleotides outside the gene matches: 5. The CDR3 spans 15 residues. CDR3 nucleotides: TGTGCCAGCAGCTTAGACGCCAGGGGGCGGACTGAAGCTTTCTTT. Its translation: CASSLDARGRTEAFF.

The genes are TRBV4-3 and TRBJ1-1; D unclear. In germline, CDR1 is LGHNA, CDR2 YSLEER. This CDR3 has 14 amino acids. V lost 2 bases and J lost 4, with 11 bases in between. CDR3 protein: CASSQFEAGTEAFF. The CDR3 DNA reads TGCGCCAGCAGCCAATTCGAGGCCGGCACTGAAGCTTTCTTT.

V usage is TRBV28 and J usage is TRBJ1-2; D is perhaps TRBD1 (6 bases). The germline V gene encodes CDR1 MDHEN and CDR2 SYDVKM. CDR3 length equals 15 residues. V was clipped by 4 bases and J by 5 bases, with 17 bases between them. CDR3 sequence: CASSWTESDYYGYTF. The DNA for the CDR3 is TGTGCCAGCAGTTGGACAGAAAGCGACTATTATGGCTACACCTTC.

The CDR3 here is CASSLGDRAYGYTF. The DNA of the CDR3 is TGTGCCAGCAGCTTGGGGGACAGGGCCTATGGCTACACCTTC. This chain links TRBV5-4 with TRBJ1-2; 9 bases are shared with TRBD1. The CDR3 runs 14 residues. From germline, CDR1 is SGHNT and CDR2 YYREEE (reference sequence). The V gene end was trimmed by 0 bases and the J gene end by 4 bases; junction bases not matched to a gene: 1.

V is TRBV6-5 and J is TRBJ1-1; D is undetermined. The germline V gene encodes CDR1 MNHEY and CDR2 SVGAGI. The CDR3 contains 13 residues. V was cut by 7 bases and J by 1 base, with 10 bases left in between. CDR3 DNA sequence: TGTGCCAGCATAGAGGCGGGGAACACTGAAGCTTTCTTT. Its translation is CASIEAGNTEAFF.

The CDR3 nucleotides read TGTGCCAGCAGCGCGGGGGGGGTCTATGGCTACACCTTC. Encoded protein: CASSAGGVYGYTF. The rearrangement uses TRBV5-4 and TRBJ1-2; tentatively, D is TRBD1 (5 bases). CDR3 length: 13 residues. From germline, CDR1 is SGHNT and CDR2 YYREEE (reference sequence). V was cut by 4 bases and J by 4 bases, with 11 bases left in between.

This clone was observed once. The V and J genes are TRBV18 and TRBJ2-7; TRBD1 agrees at 10 bases. With V trimmed by 3 bases and J by 7 bases, 9 bases remained unmatched. The CDR3 extends over 15 amino acids. CDR1 is KGHSH and CDR2 is LQKENI in the germline V gene. The DNA of the CDR3 is TGTGCCAGCTCACCCCGGGACAGGGGAATTGCGGAGCAGTACTTC. Amino acid sequence: CASSPRDRGIAEQYF.

The rearrangement joins TRBV30 to TRBJ2-1; a possible D gene is TRBD2 (7 bases). Germline CDR1 and CDR2: GTSNPN and SVGIG (reference sequence). Deletions cut 0 bases from V and 5 bases from J, with 11 bases between. This CDR3 spans 14 amino acids. This CDR3 is CAWSVGGLNNEQFF. The CDR3 DNA sequence: TGTGCCTGGAGTGTAGGGGGACTAAACAATGAGCAGTTCTTC.

The chain combines TRBV7-2 with TRBJ2-1; 15 bases fit TRBD2. This CDR3 spans 17 amino acids. J was trimmed by 4 bases and V by 0 bases; bases with no gene match: 1. CDR1 and CDR2 from the germline V gene are SGHTA and FQGNSA. The CDR3 sequence is CASSLAGTSGRYNEQFF. CDR3 DNA: TGTGCCAGCAGCTTAGCTGGGACTAGCGGGAGGTACAATGAGCAGTTCTTC.

The chain has TRBV15 and TRBJ1-4, with D possibly matching TRBD1 (6 bases). The germline V gene has CDR1 LNHNV and CDR2 YYDKDF (reference sequence). The length of the CDR3 is 15 residues. The V end lost 1 base, the J end lost 4 bases, and 10 bases lay between the germline ends. CDR3 DNA: TGTGCCACCAGCAGAGTTGTAGGGGGTAATGAAAAACTGTTTTTT. As protein: CATSRVVGGNEKLFF.

The chain combines TRBV7-8 with TRBJ2-7; D remains unclear. V lost 1 base, J lost 5 bases, and 12 bases lay in between. Germline assignment: CDR1 SGHVS and CDR2 FQNEAQ. CDR3 length: 14 amino acids. CDR3 loop: CASSLGARMDEQYF. The CDR3, as DNA: TGTGCCAGCAGCTTAGGGGCCAGGATGGACGAGCAGTACTTC.

The chain couples TRBV2 to TRBJ2-5; TRBD2 matches 8 bases. Germline loops: CDR1 SNHLY, CDR2 FYNNEI. V trimming: 2 bases; J trimming: 5 bases; junction bases outside the gene matches: 10. The CDR3 sequence is 16 residues long. The CDR3 is CASSEWRGAGIETQYF. The CDR3 coding sequence is TGTGCCAGCAGTGAATGGCGGGGGGCAGGGATTGAGACCCAGTACTTC.

This chain uses TRBV14 with TRBJ2-5; D possibly corresponds to TRBD2 (5 bases). This CDR3 has 16 amino acids. With 1 base removed from V and 5 bases from J, the gap between germline ends came to 17 bases. Germline V lookup: CDR1 SGHDN, CDR2 FVKESK. For the CDR3, the DNA is TGTGCCAGCAGCCAAGGTTTCTCATACCGAGGGGAGACCCAGTACTTC. Protein: CASSQGFSYRGETQYF.